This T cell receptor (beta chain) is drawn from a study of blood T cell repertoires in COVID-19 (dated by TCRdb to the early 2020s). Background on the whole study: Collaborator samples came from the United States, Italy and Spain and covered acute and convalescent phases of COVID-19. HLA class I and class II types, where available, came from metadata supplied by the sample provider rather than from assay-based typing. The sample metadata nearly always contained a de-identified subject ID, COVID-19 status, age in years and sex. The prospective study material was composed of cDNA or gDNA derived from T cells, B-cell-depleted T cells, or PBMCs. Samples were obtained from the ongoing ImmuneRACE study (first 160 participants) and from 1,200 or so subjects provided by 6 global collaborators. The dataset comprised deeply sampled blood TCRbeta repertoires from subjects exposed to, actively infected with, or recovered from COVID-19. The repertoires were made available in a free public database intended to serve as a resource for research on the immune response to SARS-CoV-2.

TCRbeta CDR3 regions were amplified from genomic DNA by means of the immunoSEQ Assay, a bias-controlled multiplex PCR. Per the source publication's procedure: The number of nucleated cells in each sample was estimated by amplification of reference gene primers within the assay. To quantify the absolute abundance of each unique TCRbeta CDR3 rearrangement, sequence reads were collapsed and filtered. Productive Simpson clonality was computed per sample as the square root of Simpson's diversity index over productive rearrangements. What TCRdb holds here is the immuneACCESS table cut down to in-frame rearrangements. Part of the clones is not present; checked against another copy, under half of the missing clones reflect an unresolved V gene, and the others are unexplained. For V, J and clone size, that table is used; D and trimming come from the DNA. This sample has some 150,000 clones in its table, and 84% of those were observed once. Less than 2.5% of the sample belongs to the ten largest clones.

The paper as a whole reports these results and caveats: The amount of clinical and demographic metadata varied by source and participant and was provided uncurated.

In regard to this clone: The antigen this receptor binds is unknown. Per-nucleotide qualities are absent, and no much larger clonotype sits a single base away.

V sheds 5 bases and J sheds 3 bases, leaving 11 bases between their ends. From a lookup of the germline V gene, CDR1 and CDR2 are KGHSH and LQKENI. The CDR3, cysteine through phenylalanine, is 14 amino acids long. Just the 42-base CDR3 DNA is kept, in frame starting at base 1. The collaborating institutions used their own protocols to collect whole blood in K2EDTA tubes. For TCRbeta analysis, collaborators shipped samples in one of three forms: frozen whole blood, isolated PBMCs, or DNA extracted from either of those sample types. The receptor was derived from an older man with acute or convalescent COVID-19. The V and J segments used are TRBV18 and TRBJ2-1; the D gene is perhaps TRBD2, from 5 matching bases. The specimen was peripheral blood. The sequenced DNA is TGTGCCAGCTCAGTGTCGGGGAACTACAATGAGCAGTTCTTC. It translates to CASSVSGNYNEQFF.